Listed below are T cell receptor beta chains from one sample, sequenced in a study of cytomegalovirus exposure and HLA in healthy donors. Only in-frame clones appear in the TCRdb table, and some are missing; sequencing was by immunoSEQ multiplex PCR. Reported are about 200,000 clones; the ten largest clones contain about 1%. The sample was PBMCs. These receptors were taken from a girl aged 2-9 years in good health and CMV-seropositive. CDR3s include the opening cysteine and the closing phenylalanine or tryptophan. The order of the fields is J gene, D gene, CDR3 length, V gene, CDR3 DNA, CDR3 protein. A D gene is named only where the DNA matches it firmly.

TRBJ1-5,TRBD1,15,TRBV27,TGTGCCAGCAGGGCGGGACAGTATAGCAATCAGCCCCAGCATTTT,CASRAGQYSNQPQHF
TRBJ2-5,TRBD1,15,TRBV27,TGTGCCAGCACCTCACTGGACAGGGGCCAAGAGACCCAGTACTTC,CASTSLDRGQETQYF
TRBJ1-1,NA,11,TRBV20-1,TGCAGTGCTAGAGCAGGCACTGAAGCTTTCTTT,CSARAGTEAFF
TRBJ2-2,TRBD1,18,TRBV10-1,TGCGCCAGCAGTGAGACGGGACAGGAGGGGGCGAACACCGGGGAGCTGTTTTTT,CASSETGQEGANTGELFF
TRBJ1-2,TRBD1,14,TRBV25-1,TGTGCCAGCAGTGACTCGGGACAGAACTATGGCTACACCTTC,CASSDSGQNYGYTF
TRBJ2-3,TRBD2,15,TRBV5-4,TGTGCCAGCAGCCCTAGCGGGAGAGGTACAGATACGCAGTATTTT,CASSPSGRGTDTQYF
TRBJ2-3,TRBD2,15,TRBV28,TGTGCCAGCAGTTTATCCGCGGGAGGGGTAGATACGCAGTATTTT,CASSLSAGGVDTQYF
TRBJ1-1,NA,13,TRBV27,TGTGCCAGCAGGACGACAGAGAACACTGAAGCTTTCTTT,CASRTTENTEAFF
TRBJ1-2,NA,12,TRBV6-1,TGTGCCAGCAGTGACTCTATCTATGGCTACACCTTC,CASSDSIYGYTF
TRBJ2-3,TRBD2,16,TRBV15,TGTGCCACCAGCACGGGGACTAGCGGGTCCACAGATACGCAGTATTTT,CATSTGTSGSTDTQYF
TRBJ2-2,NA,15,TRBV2,TGTGCCAGCATCCCCACCAGGACAGCGACCGGGGAGCTGTTTTTT,CASIPTRTATGELFF
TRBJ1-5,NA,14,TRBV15,TGTGCCACCAGCAGAGATCGTGGGGGGCAGCCCCAGCATTTT,CATSRDRGGQPQHF
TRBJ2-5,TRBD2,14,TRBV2,TGTGCCAGCACTGGACTAGCGGGAGCGGAGACCCAGTACTTC,CASTGLAGAETQYF
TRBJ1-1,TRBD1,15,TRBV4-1,TGCGCCAGCAGCCAAGAAGGACAGGGGAACACTGAAGCTTTCTTT,CASSQEGQGNTEAFF
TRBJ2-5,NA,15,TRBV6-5,TGTGCCAGCAGAAAGGGGCAAATTGTCCAAGAGACCCAGTACTTC,CASRKGQIVQETQYF
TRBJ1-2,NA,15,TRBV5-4,TGTGCCAGCAGCTTGCAGTCGTTAATGGACTATGGCTACACCTTC,CASSLQSLMDYGYTF
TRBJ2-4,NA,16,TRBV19,TGTGCCAGTAGTATTGGGGCACCGGGCTCCAAAAACATTCAGTACTTC,CASSIGAPGSKNIQYF
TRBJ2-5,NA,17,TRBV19,TGTGCCAGTACGAGGGGCGGGACCGGGGCGCCCGGGGAGACCCAGTACTTC,CASTRGGTGAPGETQYF
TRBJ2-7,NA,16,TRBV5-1,TGCGCCAGCAGCTTCCTTTCGAGCGGACTATCCTACGAGCAGTACTTC,CASSFLSSGLSYEQYF
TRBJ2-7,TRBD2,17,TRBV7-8,TGTGCCAGCAGCTTAGGGGGACTAGCGGGATTCTCCTACGAGCAGTACTTC,CASSLGGLAGFSYEQYF
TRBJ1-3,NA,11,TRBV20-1,TGCAGTGCTAGGTTTCGGAACACCATATATTTT,CSARFRNTIYF
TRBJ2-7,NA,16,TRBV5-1,TGCGCCAGCAGCTTGGGCAGGGGAAGCGGGGTCTACGAGCAGTACTTC,CASSLGRGSGVYEQYF
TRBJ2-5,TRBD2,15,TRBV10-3,TGTGCCATCACCGAGCGGGAGGGCCCAGGGGAGACCCAGTACTTC,CAITEREGPGETQYF
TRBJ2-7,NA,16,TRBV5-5,TGTGCCAGCAGCTTGGCGACCTCGGGAGTACACTACGAGCAGTACTTC,CASSLATSGVHYEQYF
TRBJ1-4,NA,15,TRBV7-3,TGTGCCAGCAGCCTCACGGGGTCCCCTAATGAAAAACTGTTTTTT,CASSLTGSPNEKLFF
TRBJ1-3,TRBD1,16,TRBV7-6,TGTGCCAGCAGCTTAGCTACAGGGGGCGATGGAAACACCATATATTTT,CASSLATGGDGNTIYF
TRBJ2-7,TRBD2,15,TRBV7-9,TGTGCCAGTAGAGGCGGGGGGCAGAACCTCTACGAGCAGTACTTC,CASRGGGQNLYEQYF
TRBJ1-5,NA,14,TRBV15,TGTGCCACCAGCCGCCCCCTAGGGGATCAGCCCCAGCATTTT,CATSRPLGDQPQHF
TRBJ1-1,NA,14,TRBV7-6,TGTGCCAGCAGCTTCTTACAGGAGAACACTGAAGCTTTCTTT,CASSFLQENTEAFF
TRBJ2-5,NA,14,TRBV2,TGTGCCAGCAGCGCCACGACAGGCCAAGAGACCCAGTACTTC,CASSATTGQETQYF
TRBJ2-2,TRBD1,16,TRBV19,TGTGCCAGTACCCTTCGGGGGACAGGCCCCACCGGGGAGCTGTTTTTT,CASTLRGTGPTGELFF
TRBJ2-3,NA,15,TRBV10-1,TGCGCCAGCAGTGAAGCGGCTCCTAGCACAGATACGCAGTATTTT,CASSEAAPSTDTQYF
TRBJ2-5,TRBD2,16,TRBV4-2,TGTGCCAGCAGCCTTGCTGGGACTAGCGTCCAAGAGACCCAGTACTTC,CASSLAGTSVQETQYF
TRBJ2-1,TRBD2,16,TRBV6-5,TGTGCCAGCAGTTACTCTAGCGGGAGTATAAACAATGAGCAGTTCTTC,CASSYSSGSINNEQFF
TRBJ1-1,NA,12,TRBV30,TGTGCCTGGAGTTCACAGGCTACTGAAGCTTTCTTT,CAWSSQATEAFF
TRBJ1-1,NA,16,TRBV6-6,TGTGCCAGCAGTTCCCTTGGGACAATCGGGACCACTGAAGCTTTCTTT,CASSSLGTIGTTEAFF
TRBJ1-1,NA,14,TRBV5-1,TGCGCCAGCAGCTTGGGAGACCAGGGAGGTGAAGCTTTCTTT,CASSLGDQGGEAFF
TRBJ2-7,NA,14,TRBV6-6,TGTGCCAGCAGTTCTCAGGGTGGCACCTACGAGCAGTACTTC,CASSSQGGTYEQYF
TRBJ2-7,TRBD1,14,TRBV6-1,TGTGCCAGCAGGGACAGGGGGCTCTTGGACGAGCAGTACTTC,CASRDRGLLDEQYF
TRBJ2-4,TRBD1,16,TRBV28,TGTGCCAGCACCATAGAGAAGACAGGGGCAGGAAACATTCAGTACTTC,CASTIEKTGAGNIQYF
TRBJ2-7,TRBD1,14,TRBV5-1,TGCGCCAGCAGCTTGGAGGGACAGGATTACGAGCAGTACTTC,CASSLEGQDYEQYF
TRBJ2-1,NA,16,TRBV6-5,TGTGCCAGCAGTTCGCTTTTGGGCAACCGCGACAATGAGCAGTTCTTC,CASSSLLGNRDNEQFF
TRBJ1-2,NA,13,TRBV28,TGTGCCAGCAGTGGGGGCCCTGTCTATGGCTACACCTTC,CASSGGPVYGYTF
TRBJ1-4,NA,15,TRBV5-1,TGCGCCAGCAGCTTCGGGGGAGGGGTAAATGAAAAACTGTTTTTT,CASSFGGGVNEKLFF
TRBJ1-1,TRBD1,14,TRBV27,TGTGCCAGCAGTTCGAGGACAGGGCAACTTGAAGCTTTCTTT,CASSSRTGQLEAFF
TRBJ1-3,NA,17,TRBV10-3,TGTGCCATCAGTGAGTTCCCCAGGCCGTTCTCTGGAAACACCATATATTTT,CAISEFPRPFSGNTIYF
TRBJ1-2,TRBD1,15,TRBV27,TGTGCCAGCAGTTCGGCCGGGACAGGGGTCTATGGCTACACCTTC,CASSSAGTGVYGYTF
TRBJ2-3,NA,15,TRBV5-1,TGCGCCAGCAGCTTTAGGGCAACTAGCACAGATACGCGGTATTTT,CASSFRATSTDTRYF
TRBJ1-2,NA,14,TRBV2,TGTGCCAGCAGTGAACGAGCGAGTTTCGACGGCTACACCTTC,CASSERASFDGYTF
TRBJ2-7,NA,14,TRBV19,TGTGCCAGTAGTATTGCGACTGCCCACGACGAGCAGTACTTC,CASSIATAHDEQYF
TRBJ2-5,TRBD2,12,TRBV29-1,TGCAGCGTTGAGGGGAGGGCGAAGACCCAGTACTTC,CSVEGRAKTQYF
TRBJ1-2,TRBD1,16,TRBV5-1,TGCGCCAGCAGCTTGGGACAGGGGGCGTCGGGCTATGGCTACACCTTC,CASSLGQGASGYGYTF
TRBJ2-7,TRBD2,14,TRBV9,TGTGCCAGCAGCGTAGCTGCGGGGGGCTACGAGCAGTACTTC,CASSVAAGGYEQYF
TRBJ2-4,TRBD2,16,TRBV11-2,TGTGCCAGCAGCTTAGATCTGGCAGTAGCGGGAGATATTCAGTACTTC,CASSLDLAVAGDIQYF
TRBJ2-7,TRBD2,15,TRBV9,TGTGCCAGCAGCGTAGGGGGACTAGCCTCCTACGAGCAGTACTTC,CASSVGGLASYEQYF
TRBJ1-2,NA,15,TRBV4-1,TGCGCCAGCAGCCTGTATTACAGGGTGAGGGATGGCTACACCTTC,CASSLYYRVRDGYTF
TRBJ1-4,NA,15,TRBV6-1,TGTGCCAGCAGTGAAGTGAGGGCAGCTAATGAAAAACTGTTTTTT,CASSEVRAANEKLFF
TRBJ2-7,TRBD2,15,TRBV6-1,TGTGCCAGCAGTGAAGCTAGCGGGAGTTTCGACGAGCAGTACTTC,CASSEASGSFDEQYF
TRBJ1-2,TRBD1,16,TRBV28,TGTGCCAGCAGTTTGGCTTGGACAGGGGTCGGCTATGGCTACACCTTC,CASSLAWTGVGYGYTF